These T cell receptor beta chains were read from a single sample in a study of blood T cell repertoires in COVID-19. Clones were sequenced by immunoSEQ multiplex PCR, and TCRdb holds only the in-frame ones, with some missing. The table has approximately 200,000 clones, about 88% seen once; the top ten hold roughly 2.9%. Sequenced sample: peripheral blood. The receptor set was obtained from a woman younger than 45 with active or convalescent COVID-19. Each CDR3 is given with its conserved first and last residue. D genes are given only for firm matches. Some rows have no size entry. The others give once, few or many, or a class for an expanded clone.

v_gene	abundance	d_gene	j_gene	CDR3nt	CDR3aa
TRBV30	-	-	TRBJ1-1	TGTGCCTGGAGCGACAGGAGGTTGAACACTGAAGCTTTCTTT	CAWSDRRLNTEAFF
TRBV27	-	-	TRBJ2-3	TGTGCCAGCAGTTTGGCTCCAACAGATACGCAGTATTTT	CASSLAPTDTQYF
TRBV28	few	-	TRBJ2-3	TGTGCCAGCAGTCCGGGACTGCAGACAGATACGCAGTATTTT	CASSPGLQTDTQYF
TRBV7-9	-	TRBD2	TRBJ2-1	TGTGCCAGCAGCTTAGCGCGGGCGGGAGGGATCACTGAGCAGTTCTTC	CASSLARAGGITEQFF
TRBV5-6	-	-	TRBJ1-1	TGTGCCAGCAGCTTGACTCCTAGGGGGAACACTGAAGCTTTCTTT	CASSLTPRGNTEAFF
TRBV6-2/TRBV6-3	-	-	TRBJ1-1	TGTGCCAGCAGTCAGGACAGTCTGAACACTGAAGCTTTCTTT	CASSQDSLNTEAFF
TRBV13	-	-	TRBJ2-1	TGTGCCAGCAGCCCTCGGGGGAAGCGCCCGTACAATGAGCAGTTCTTC	CASSPRGKRPYNEQFF
TRBV28	-	-	TRBJ1-1	TGTGCCAGCAGTTTTGGGGGGAGAGCTGAAGCTTTCTTT	CASSFGGRAEAFF
TRBV2	-	-	TRBJ1-1	TGTGCCAGCAGCGGGACACGGAACACTGAAGCTTTCTTT	CASSGTRNTEAFF
TRBV13	-	TRBD1	TRBJ1-1	TGTGCCAGCAGCTTTGGGACAGGGAACACTGAAGCTTTCTTT	CASSFGTGNTEAFF
TRBV7-9	-	-	TRBJ2-3	TGTGCCAGCAGCCACGAGGGCTCCACAGATACGCAGTATTTT	CASSHEGSTDTQYF
TRBV27	-	-	TRBJ2-5	TGTGCCAGCAGTTTGGACGGGACACTCCAAGAGACCCAGTACTTC	CASSLDGTLQETQYF
TRBV25-1	-	-	TRBJ2-4	TGTGCCAGCAGTGCGAACATAGCCAAAAACATTCAGTACTTC	CASSANIAKNIQYF
TRBV30	-	-	TRBJ1-4	TGTGCCTGGAGTGTGAGGCCCGAAAAACTGTTTTTT	CAWSVRPEKLFF
TRBV5-4	-	TRBD1	TRBJ1-2	TGTGCCAGCAGCTCCCAGGGGGCGGGCTATGGCTACACCTTC	CASSSQGAGYGYTF
TRBV7-7	-	-	TRBJ2-7	TGTGCTAGCAGCCCCGAGTTAGGGGGGGAGTACGAGCAGTACTTC	CASSPELGGEYEQYF
TRBV11-2	-	TRBD1	TRBJ2-7	TGTGCCAGCAGCGTCGGACAGGGGCCCTACGAGCAGTACTTC	CASSVGQGPYEQYF
TRBV28	-	TRBD1	TRBJ2-5	TGTGCCAGCAGTTTACCCGGGACAGGGGGCAGGGAGACCCAGTACTTC	CASSLPGTGGRETQYF
TRBV5-4	once	-	TRBJ1-6	TGTGCCAGCAGCTTGGACGGTTCGTCACCCCTCCACTTT	CASSLDGSSPLHF
TRBV2	-	TRBD1	TRBJ2-7	TGTGCCAGCGGGGACAGGGACTACGAGCAGTACTTC	CASGDRDYEQYF
TRBV30	-	-	TRBJ1-5	TGTGCCTGGAGTTCCCCCCGGGGGGCTAAGTACCGCAATCAGCCCCAGCATTTT	CAWSSPRGAKYRNQPQHF
TRBV19	-	-	TRBJ2-7	TGTGCCAGTAGTATCGACATTTCCTACGAGCAGTACTTC	CASSIDISYEQYF
TRBV11-3	-	TRBD1	TRBJ1-4	TGTGCCAGCAGCGCCGACAGGGTTCCACAAAAACTGTTTTTT	CASSADRVPQKLFF
TRBV27	few	-	TRBJ1-5	TGTGCCAGCAGTTTAAACAAGAATCAGCCCCAGCATTTT	CASSLNKNQPQHF
TRBV19	-	TRBD2	TRBJ2-7	TGTGCCAGTAGTAGGGTAGCGGGAGACTCCTACGAGCAGTACTTC	CASSRVAGDSYEQYF
TRBV2	-	-	TRBJ1-2	TGTGCCAGCAGTGAATACGTTGCGGTTTCTAACTATGGCTACACCTTC	CASSEYVAVSNYGYTF
TRBV7-2	-	TRBD2	TRBJ2-1	TGTGCCAGCAGCTTACCGAGCGGGAGGTCCTACAATGAGCAGTTCTTC	CASSLPSGRSYNEQFF
TRBV30	-	TRBD1	TRBJ1-2	TGTGCCTGGAGAGGGACGGACAGGGGTCCCATCGACTATGGCTACACCTTC	CAWRGTDRGPIDYGYTF